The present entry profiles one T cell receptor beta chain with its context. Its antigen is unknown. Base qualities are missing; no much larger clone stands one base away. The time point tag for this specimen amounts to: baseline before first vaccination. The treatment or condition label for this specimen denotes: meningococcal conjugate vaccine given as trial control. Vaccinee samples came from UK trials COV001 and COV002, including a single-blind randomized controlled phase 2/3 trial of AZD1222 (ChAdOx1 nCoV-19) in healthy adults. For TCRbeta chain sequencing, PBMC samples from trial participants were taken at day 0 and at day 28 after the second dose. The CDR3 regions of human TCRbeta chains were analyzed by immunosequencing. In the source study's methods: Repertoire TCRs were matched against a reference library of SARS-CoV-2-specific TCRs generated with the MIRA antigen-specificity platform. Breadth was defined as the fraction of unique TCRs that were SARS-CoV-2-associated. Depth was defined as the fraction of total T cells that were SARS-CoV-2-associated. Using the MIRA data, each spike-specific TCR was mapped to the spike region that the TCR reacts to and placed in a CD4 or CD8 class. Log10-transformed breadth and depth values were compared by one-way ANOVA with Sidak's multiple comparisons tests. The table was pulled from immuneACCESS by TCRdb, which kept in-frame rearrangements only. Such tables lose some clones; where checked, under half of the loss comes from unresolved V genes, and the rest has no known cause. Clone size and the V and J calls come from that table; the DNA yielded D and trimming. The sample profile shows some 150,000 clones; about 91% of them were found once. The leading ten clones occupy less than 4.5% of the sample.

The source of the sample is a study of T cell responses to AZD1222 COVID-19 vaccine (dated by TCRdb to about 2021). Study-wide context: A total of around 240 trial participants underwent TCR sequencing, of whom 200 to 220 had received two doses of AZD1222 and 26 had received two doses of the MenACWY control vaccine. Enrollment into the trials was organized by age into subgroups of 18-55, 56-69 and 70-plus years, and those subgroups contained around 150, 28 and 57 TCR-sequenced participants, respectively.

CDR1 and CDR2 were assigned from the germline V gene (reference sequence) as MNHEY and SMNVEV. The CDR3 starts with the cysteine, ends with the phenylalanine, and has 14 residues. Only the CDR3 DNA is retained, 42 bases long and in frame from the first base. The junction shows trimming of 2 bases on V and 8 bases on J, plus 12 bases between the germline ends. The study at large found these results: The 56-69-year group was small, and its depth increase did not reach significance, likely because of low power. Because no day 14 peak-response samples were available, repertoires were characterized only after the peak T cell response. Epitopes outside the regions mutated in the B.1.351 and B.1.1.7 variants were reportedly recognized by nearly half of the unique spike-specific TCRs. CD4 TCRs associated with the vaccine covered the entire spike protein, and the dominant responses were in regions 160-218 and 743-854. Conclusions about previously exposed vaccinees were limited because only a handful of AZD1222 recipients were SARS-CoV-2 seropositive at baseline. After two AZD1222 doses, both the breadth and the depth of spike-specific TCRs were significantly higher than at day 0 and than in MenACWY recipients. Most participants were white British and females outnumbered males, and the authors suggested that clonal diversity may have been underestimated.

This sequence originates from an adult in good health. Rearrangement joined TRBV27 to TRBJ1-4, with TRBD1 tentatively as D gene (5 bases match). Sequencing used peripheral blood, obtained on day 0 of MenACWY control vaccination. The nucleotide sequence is TGTGCCAGCAGTTTAAATGGAAGGGGCGAAAAACTGTTTTTT. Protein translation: CASSLNGRGEKLFF.